This T cell receptor beta chain was captured by sequencing in a study of beta chain features in type 1 diabetes (dated by TCRdb to the late 2010s). Regarding the complete study: Patients and healthy donors did not differ in mean age, gender distribution, total cell number or subset yield. A total of about 100,000,000 sorted cells were examined across all samples, and RNA yield correlated strongly with the number of cells per subset. In the study, TCRB repertoires of sorted circulating CD4+ T cell subsets from recently diagnosed type 1 diabetes patients were compared with those of matched healthy donors. Whereas all 30 or so donors provided naive and central memory subsets, regulatory and stem cell-like memory subsets were isolated from just 8 patients and about eight healthy donors. What the study reported, not specific to this receptor: Because the HLA sub-analyses included only small numbers of individuals, any influence of HLA type on TCRB rearrangement was left unresolved. In all four CD4+ subsets, TCRB CDR3 length was moderately but significantly shorter in type 1 diabetes patients. At VDJ recombination sites, type 1 diabetes patients had fewer insertions and more deleted nucleotides, which implies abnormalities in thymic rearrangement. Shorter templates might have been favored by PCR, but patient and control samples were amplified and corrected together, so both groups would have been affected equally by any skew. Naive, central memory and regulatory TCRB repertoires appeared to be more alike among patients than among healthy donors. Because cDNA rather than genomic DNA was sequenced, highly expressing activated cells could have been over-represented, although no difference in activation and CD3 levels was found between groups.

Remarks on this clone: Its antigen has not been determined. Per-base quality was not reported, and no clone a single base away is much larger than it.

The High Capacity cDNA Reverse Transcription Kit was used to reverse transcribe all of the isolated RNA, meaning that expressed TCRB transcripts were what got sequenced. Deep immunoSEQ sequencing was performed on naive, central memory and regulatory T cell samples, with an average of approximately 3.9 million total reads per sample. Sorted cells were lysed in RLT buffer and RNA was extracted with DNase-treated RNeasy Micro or Mini kits, depending on cell number. Each cell subset was processed on its own to prevent cross-contamination, while patient and healthy donor samples were processed together. Using the immunoSEQ multiplex PCR, TCRB sequences were amplified from cDNA into 87-bp fragments spanning the CDR3 region. Amplicons were sequenced on the Illumina HiSeq platform. On the authors' methods: PCR bias was corrected computationally using synthetic template baselines, and reads within Hamming distance 2 were collapsed, with unmergeable singletons discarded. By aligning reads against IMGT, V, D and J genes, CDR3 length, and insertions or deletions at six rearrangement sites were assigned. Within each subset, clonotype counts were normalized to the number of sorted cells before true diversity and Gini coefficients were calculated with the tcR R package. Repertoire sharing was quantified using the overlap coefficient calculated on TCRB nucleotide sequences. Out-of-frame TCRB sequences from naive cells were analyzed to stand in for the pre-selection repertoire. TCRdb obtained this table from immuneACCESS and retained in-frame rearrangements with V and J assigned. These tables miss some clones; where compared with another copy, unresolved V genes account for less than half of the shortfall, and the remainder is unexplained. Clone size and the V and J calls come from that table; the DNA yielded D and trimming. This sample lists 900,000 or so clones; 17% were detected once. The ten top clones hold about 0.02% of the sample.

From each donor, a single peripheral blood sample of around 0.12 L on average was drawn into heparinised tubes. A BD FACSAria II was used to sort naive, central memory, regulatory and stem cell-like memory CD4+ T cells with a panel that included CD45RO, CCR7, CD25, CD127, CD95 and CD27. All sorted populations exceeded 98% purity. PBMCs were isolated immediately by Lymphoprep density gradient centrifugation and stained directly without culture. To minimize batch effects, samples were stained and sorted in pairs, one healthy donor with one patient per experiment. The CDR3 holds 14 amino acids from the cysteine to the phenylalanine. Of the read, only the CDR3 DNA is kept; its 42 bases are in frame from base 1. CDR1 and CDR2 are drawn from the germline V gene: LGHNA, YNFKEQ. The junction carries 9 bases between V and J, which are trimmed by 0 bases and 4 bases respectively.

This sequence uses TRBV4-2 and TRBJ2-5, with no confidently assigned D gene. The sequence derives from a woman under 30 in good health. Specimen: naive CD4+ T cells from blood. The sample's cell subset or site, from its label and the paper: true naive CD4+ T cells. CDR3 loop: CASSQDGQRETQYF. The DNA sequence is given as TGTGCCAGCAGCCAAGATGGGCAGAGAGAGACCCAGTACTTC.